This T cell receptor beta chain was observed in a study of cytomegalovirus exposure and HLA in healthy donors. Study-wide background: Prior work identified 95 million to 120 million unique TCR beta sequences in around 170 million T cells. General observations from the study: Later analysis identified 16,000 or so TCR beta sequences associated with HLA alleles, using a false discovery rate threshold of 0.05. Earlier analysis yielded a pattern in which most TCR beta V segments were productive about 90% or about 30% of the time.

The PCR employed 60 Vbeta primers together with 13 Jbeta primers. The table came from immunoSEQ multiplex PCR; TCRdb's copy has only in-frame clones and leaves some out. The table includes about 120,000 clones, roughly 80% detected once. Note on this clone: Its antigen is still unknown.

Trimming stripped 2 bases from V and 3 bases from J, with 13 bases between. The germline V gene encodes CDR1 MNHNS and CDR2 SASEGT. CDR3 size: 15 residues. Sequencing was carried out using PBMCs. The gene calls are TRBV6-1 and TRBJ1-1, with a possible D match to TRBD1 (6 bases). The sequence was obtained from a man between 25 and 39 years old in good health and CMV-seropositive. This chain's CDR3 is CASSETVAGDTEAFF. As DNA, the CDR3 is TGTGCCAGCAGTGAAACGGTGGCAGGGGACACTGAAGCTTTCTTT.